These T cell receptor beta chains were read from a single sample in a study of blood T cell repertoires in COVID-19. The repertoire was sequenced with immunoSEQ multiplex PCR; TCRdb's copy has only in-frame clones and lacks some. The top ten hold 2.5% to 4% of the sample, which has some 250,000 clones, over 70% seen once. Sequencing was carried out using peripheral blood. The receptors come from an elderly woman with acute or convalescent COVID-19. Each CDR3 is given with its conserved first and last residue. The order of the fields is V gene, J gene, clone size, CDR3 length, D gene, CDR3 protein, CDR3 DNA. D genes are given only for firm matches. Some rows mark clone size as missing; the rest say once, few, many or name a class of expanded clone.

TRBV3-1/TRBV3-2	TRBJ1-1	once	11	TRBD1	CASSLGQLSVF	TGTGCCAGCAGCCTGGGACAGCTCTCCGTCTTT
TRBV2	TRBJ2-1	.	14	.	CASRGNLKDNEQFF	TGTGCCAGTAGGGGGAACTTAAAGGACAATGAGCAGTTCTTC
TRBV18	TRBJ1-1	.	14	.	CASSPAGLNTEAFF	TGTGCCAGCTCACCTGCAGGGCTGAACACTGAAGCTTTCTTT
TRBV18	TRBJ1-1	few	15	TRBD1	CASSSTGGEFTEAFF	TGTGCCAGCTCCTCGACAGGGGGTGAGTTCACTGAAGCTTTCTTT
TRBV4-1	TRBJ2-5	.	16	TRBD2	CASSQDGTNPLETQYF	TGCGCCAGCAGCCAAGATGGGACTAACCCGTTAGAGACCCAGTACTTC
TRBV7-2	TRBJ2-2	.	14	.	CASSPQGFTGELFF	TGTGCCAGCAGCCCCCAGGGATTCACCGGGGAGCTGTTTTTT
TRBV5-1	TRBJ2-1	.	19	TRBD2	CASSSPGTSGGSQYNEQFF	TGCGCCAGCAGCTCGCCCGGGACTAGCGGGGGGTCACAATACAATGAGCAGTTCTTC
TRBV18	TRBJ2-7	.	13	.	CASSRDRDYEQYF	TGTGCCAGCTCGCGGGACCGGGACTACGAGCAGTACTTC
TRBV5-8	TRBJ1-3	once	15	.	CASSRQQVSGNTIYF	TGTGCCAGCAGCAGACAACAGGTCTCTGGAAACACCATATATTTT
TRBV2	TRBJ1-2	.	12	.	CASSAMGDGYTF	TGTGCCAGCAGCGCCATGGGAGATGGCTACACCTTC
TRBV6-1	TRBJ2-7	many	18	TRBD1	CASSEEGWTGIFSYEQYF	TGTGCCAGCAGTGAAGAAGGTTGGACAGGGATCTTCTCCTACGAGCAGTACTTC
TRBV5-1	TRBJ1-4	few	14	.	CASSLRGANEKLFF	TGCGCCAGCAGCTTGCGGGGGGCTAATGAAAAACTGTTTTTT
TRBV5-1	TRBJ1-4	.	14	TRBD1	CASSSGQGSEKLFF	TGCGCCAGCAGCTCCGGACAGGGGAGTGAAAAACTGTTTTTT
TRBV5-1	TRBJ2-3	.	15	TRBD2	CASSLTGTSGDTQYF	TGCGCCAGCAGCTTAACGGGGACTAGCGGTGATACGCAGTATTTT
TRBV30	TRBJ1-2	.	12	.	CAWGATSGGYTF	TGTGCCTGGGGGGCAACTAGCGGTGGCTACACCTTC
TRBV6-5	TRBJ2-7	few	13	TRBD1	CASRRGQNYEQYF	TGTGCCAGCAGAAGGGGACAGAACTACGAGCAGTACTTC
TRBV28	TRBJ2-7	.	15	TRBD2	CASSPLAGGRYEQYF	TGTGCCAGCAGTCCTCTAGCGGGGGGTCGGTACGAGCAGTACTTC
TRBV2	TRBJ1-2	.	14	.	CASSDRGSNYGYTF	TGTGCCAGCAGTGACAGGGGTTCAAACTATGGCTACACCTTC
TRBV9	TRBJ2-6	.	15	.	CASSGGGSGANVLTF	TGTGCCAGCAGCGGAGGGGGCTCTGGGGCCAACGTCCTGACTTTC
TRBV7-8	TRBJ2-4	.	15	.	CASSPGGRYKNIQYF	TGTGCCAGCAGCCCCGGAGGGAGATACAAAAACATTCAGTACTTC
TRBV7-9	TRBJ2-5	.	15	TRBD2	CASSLEAGGQETQYF	TGTGCCAGCAGCTTAGAGGCGGGGGGACAAGAGACCCAGTACTTC
TRBV6-2/TRBV6-3	TRBJ1-5	.	16	TRBD1	CASSTRDRAGNQPQHF	TGTGCCAGCAGTACACGGGACAGGGCGGGCAATCAGCCCCAGCATTTT
TRBV11-2	TRBJ1-5	few	17	.	CASSDIQIRGSNQPQHF	TGTGCCAGCAGCGATATACAGATTCGGGGAAGCAATCAGCCCCAGCATTTT
TRBV4-3	TRBJ2-5	.	15	.	CASSQDRGIGETQYF	TGCGCCAGCAGCCAAGATAGAGGGATCGGGGAGACCCAGTACTTC
TRBV19	TRBJ2-2	.	14	TRBD1	CASSISGGTGELFF	TGTGCCAGTAGTATATCAGGGGGCACCGGGGAGCTGTTTTTT
TRBV7-9	TRBJ1-4	.	15	TRBD1	CASSLGDRGSEKLFF	TGTGCCAGCAGCTTAGGGGACAGGGGTAGCGAAAAACTGTTTTTT
TRBV6-5	TRBJ1-1	.	15	.	CASRHGRDRNTEAFF	TGTGCCAGCAGACATGGGCGTGACAGGAACACTGAAGCTTTCTTT
TRBV5-1	TRBJ2-1	.	15	TRBD1	CASRMTGKLGNEQFF	TGCGCCAGCAGAATGACAGGGAAGTTAGGGAATGAGCAGTTCTTC
TRBV9	TRBJ2-1	few	13	.	CASSAAAHNEQFF	TGTGCCAGCAGCGCCGCAGCGCACAATGAGCAGTTCTTC
TRBV24-1	TRBJ2-4	.	15	.	CATSDSRGPKNIQYF	TGTGCCACCAGTGATTCTCGGGGTCCCAAAAACATTCAGTACTTC
TRBV29-1	TRBJ2-3	.	12	TRBD2	CSDGTSSDTQYF	TGCAGCGACGGGACTAGCTCAGATACGCAGTATTTT
TRBV4-1	TRBJ1-4	.	14	.	CASSQQGLGEKLFF	TGCGCCAGCAGCCAACAGGGGCTGGGTGAAAAACTGTTTTTT
TRBV5-1	TRBJ2-7	few	14	.	CASSLLARDYEQYF	TGCGCCAGCAGCTTGTTAGCCAGAGACTACGAGCAGTACTTC
TRBV3-1/TRBV3-2	TRBJ1-3	.	15	.	CASSQLLGAGNTIYF	TGTGCCAGCAGCCAACTATTAGGGGCCGGAAACACCATATATTTT
TRBV6-6	TRBJ2-3	.	15	.	CASSYSVSGTDTQYF	TGTGCCAGCAGTTACTCCGTATCAGGCACAGATACGCAGTATTTT
TRBV5-6	TRBJ1-1	.	13	TRBD1	CASSPGTVTEAFF	TGTGCCAGCAGCCCTGGGACAGTGACTGAAGCTTTCTTT
TRBV19	TRBJ2-2	few	14	TRBD2	CASTLAGGLGELFF	TGTGCCAGTACCCTAGCGGGAGGTCTCGGGGAGCTGTTTTTT
TRBV1	TRBJ1-5	.	11	.	CTPTGVQPQHF	TGCACCCCAACAGGGGTTCAGCCCCAGCATTTT
TRBV2	TRBJ2-5	.	16	TRBD2	CASTNSGRAVGETQYF	TGTGCCAGCACAAATAGCGGGAGGGCCGTAGGGGAGACCCAGTACTTC
TRBV19	TRBJ1-3	.	15	.	CASRLRDSRGNTIYF	TGTGCCAGTAGACTGCGGGACTCACGAGGAAACACCATATATTTT
TRBV10-3	TRBJ1-2	.	15	.	CAISESQRVNYGYTF	TGTGCCATCAGTGAGTCTCAGAGGGTTAACTATGGCTACACCTTC
TRBV7-3	TRBJ2-1	.	14	TRBD1	CASSSQGAYNEQFF	TGTGCCAGCAGCTCTCAGGGGGCCTACAATGAGCAGTTCTTC
TRBV27	TRBJ2-7	few	16	TRBD1	CASSLWKGQGLGEQYF	TGTGCCAGCAGTTTATGGAAGGGACAGGGGCTTGGTGAGCAGTACTTC
TRBV12-3/TRBV12-4	TRBJ2-3	.	13	.	CASSFFGPDTQYF	TGTGCCAGCAGTTTTTTTGGCCCGGATACGCAGTATTTT
TRBV5-1	TRBJ2-1	.	16	.	CASSLSGGSSGGEQFF	TGCGCCAGCAGCTTGTCTGGCGGATCGAGCGGCGGTGAGCAGTTCTTC
TRBV7-9	TRBJ2-7	.	17	TRBD1	CASSPPGQGRLGGEQYF	TGTGCCAGCAGCCCGCCGGGACAGGGGCGGTTGGGGGGAGAGCAGTACTTC
TRBV4-2	TRBJ2-1	.	15	.	CASSQDPRGDNEQFF	TGTGCCAGCAGCCAAGATCCGCGGGGAGACAATGAGCAGTTCTTC
TRBV7-2	TRBJ2-7	few	13	TRBD1	CASSGRTGDEQYF	TGTGCCAGCAGCGGGAGGACAGGGGACGAGCAGTACTTC
TRBV5-1	TRBJ1-2	.	16	TRBD1	CASSHGQGQSAYGYTF	TGCGCCAGCAGCCACGGACAGGGGCAAAGCGCGTATGGCTACACCTTC
TRBV12-5	TRBJ2-5	.	12	.	CASSGVLETQYF	TGTGCTAGTTCAGGGGTCTTGGAGACCCAGTACTTC
TRBV9	TRBJ2-2	.	15	.	CASSVEGHNTGELFF	TGTGCCAGCAGCGTAGAGGGACACAACACCGGGGAGCTGTTTTTT
TRBV6-4	TRBJ1-2	.	13	.	CASSAGVNYGYTF	TGTGCCAGCAGTGCAGGGGTGAACTATGGCTACACCTTC
TRBV7-2	TRBJ2-3	.	16	TRBD2	CASSPGTSGRRDTQYF	TGTGCCAGCAGCCCCGGGACTAGCGGGAGGCGGGATACGCAGTATTTT
TRBV9	TRBJ1-4	.	14	.	CASSVGAGNEKLFF	TGTGCCAGCAGCGTAGGAGCCGGTAATGAAAAACTGTTTTTT
TRBV7-2	TRBJ2-2	.	14	.	CASSLVPGSGELFF	TGTGCCAGCAGCTTAGTACCCGGGTCCGGGGAGCTGTTTTTT
TRBV24-1	TRBJ2-3	few	15	.	CATSDKNGYTDTQYF	TGTGCCACCAGTGACAAAAACGGTTACACAGATACGCAGTATTTT
TRBV3-1/TRBV3-2	TRBJ1-6	.	16	.	CASSQEGGGDNSPLHF	TGTGCCAGCAGCCAAGAGGGTGGAGGGGATAATTCACCCCTCCACTTT
TRBV2	TRBJ2-3	.	14	TRBD1	CASSVDRAPDTQYF	TGTGCCAGCAGTGTCGACAGGGCCCCAGATACGCAGTATTTT
TRBV27	TRBJ1-5	once	13	.	CASSRHKNQPQHF	TGTGCCAGCAGTAGACATAAGAATCAGCCCCAGCATTTT